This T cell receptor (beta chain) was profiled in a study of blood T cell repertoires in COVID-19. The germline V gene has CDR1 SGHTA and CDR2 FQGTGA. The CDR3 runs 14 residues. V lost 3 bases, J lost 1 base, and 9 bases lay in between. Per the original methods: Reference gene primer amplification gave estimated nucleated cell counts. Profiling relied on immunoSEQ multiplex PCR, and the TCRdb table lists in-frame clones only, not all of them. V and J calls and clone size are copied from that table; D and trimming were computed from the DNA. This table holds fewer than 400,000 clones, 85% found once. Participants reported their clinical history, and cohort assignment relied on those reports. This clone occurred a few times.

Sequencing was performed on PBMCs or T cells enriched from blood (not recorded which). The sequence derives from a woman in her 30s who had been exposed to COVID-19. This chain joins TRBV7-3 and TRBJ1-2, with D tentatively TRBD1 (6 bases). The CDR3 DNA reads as TGTGCCAGCAGCTTCGACAGGAGTAACTATGGCTACACCTTC. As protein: CASSFDRSNYGYTF.